This T cell receptor beta chain was captured in a study of blood T cell repertoires in COVID-19. Study summary: Nucleic acid was either cDNA or gDNA, and it came from T cells, B-cell-depleted T cells, or PBMCs.

This CDR3 comprises 17 residues. Per the germline V gene, CDR1 is SGHRS and CDR2 is YFSETQ. Trimming took off 2 bases at V and 1 base at J, with 18 bases between the two ends. Method: immunoSEQ multiplex PCR; TCRdb's copy keeps in-frame clones and lacks some. Counted here are 96,000 or so clones, 70% to 90% occurring once; the ten biggest clones make up 4.2%. A Seattle source enrolled patients during active infection and followed them longitudinally. This receptor was taken from a human donor with COVID-19, enrolled during active disease. The donor label of this sample is uncertain. This rearrangement joins TRBV5-1 to TRBJ2-5, with D possibly TRBD2 on 5 matching bases. The specimen was peripheral blood. The CDR3 DNA reads TGCGCCAGCAGCTTTTCGGGCGGGTCCAAGATCCAAGAGACCCAGTACTTC. Amino acids: CASSFSGGSKIQETQYF. Full variable domain (outside the CDR3, taken from reference TRBV5-1 and TRBJ2-5): KAGVTQTPRYLIKTRGQQVTLSCSPISGHRSVSWYQQTPGQGLQFLFEYFSETQRNKGNFPGRFSGRQFSNSRSEMNVSTLELGDSALYLCASSFSGGSKIQETQYFGPGTRLLVL.